The TCR beta chain described here comes from a study of blood T cell repertoires in COVID-19 (dated by TCRdb to the early 2020s). About the investigation overall: Samples from collaborators originated in the United States, Italy and Spain and spanned both the acute and convalescent phases of COVID-19. Where HLA class I and class II types were available, the types were taken from metadata supplied by the sample provider, not from assay-based typing. Samples came from the ongoing ImmuneRACE study (first 160 participants) plus 1,254 subjects from 6 global collaborators. The repertoires were released in a freely available public database intended as a resource for research on the immune response to SARS-CoV-2. The dataset comprised deeply sampled blood TCRbeta repertoires from subjects exposed to, actively infected with, or recovered from COVID-19. The prospective study material was composed of cDNA or gDNA derived from T cells, B-cell-depleted T cells, or PBMCs. The sample metadata nearly always contained a de-identified subject ID, COVID-19 status, age in years and sex.

From the cysteine through the phenylalanine, the CDR3 covers 11 amino acids. Only the CDR3 part of the read is kept: 33 bases, read in frame from the first base. The germline V gene encodes CDR1 SGHTA and CDR2 FQGNSA. V was cut back by 4 bases and J by 10 bases, leaving a gap of 7 bases between them. In Seattle, one collaborating source enrolled patients while the infection was active and tracked those patients longitudinally over the course of disease. Collaborating institutions collected whole blood in K2EDTA tubes following their own protocols. For TCRbeta analysis, collaborator samples were shipped as frozen whole blood, as isolated PBMCs, or as DNA extracted from either sample type. TCRbeta CDR3 regions were amplified from genomic DNA by means of the immunoSEQ Assay, a bias-controlled multiplex PCR. Under the source paper's analysis protocol: The number of nucleated cells in each sample was estimated from the amplification of reference gene primers within the assay. To quantify the absolute abundance of each unique TCRbeta CDR3 rearrangement, sequence reads were collapsed and filtered. For each sample, productive Simpson clonality was calculated by taking the square root of Simpson's diversity index across productive rearrangements. This immuneACCESS table, as held by TCRdb, lists in-frame sequences with V and J called but not all clones. Of the missing ones, under half trace to an unresolved V gene in checked studies; the others have no known cause. The V and J calls and clone size come from that table; D and trimming were worked out from the DNA. In all, the sample holds approximately 190,000 clones, and about four fifths of those were seen once. The leading ten clones occupy 7.8% of the sample.

What the work shows at the level of the full study, not this receptor alone: Clinical and demographic metadata were provided uncurated, with the amount varying by source and participant.

Comment on this clone: What antigen it recognizes has not been identified. No quality values exist for individual bases; no much larger clone is one base distant.

This receptor was taken from a woman aged 55-69 years with COVID-19, enrolled during active disease. The sequencing input was peripheral blood. The rearrangement joined TRBV7-2 to TRBJ2-2, and perhaps TRBD1 as D gene, on 5 matching bases. The base sequence is TGTGCCAGCAGCTCAGGGTCGGAGCTGTTTTTT. It translates as CASSSGSELFF.